The clone carrying this TCR beta chain turned up a few times. TCRdb ran MiXCR on the RT-PCR reads and lists one entry per CDR3 protein. This table holds about 680,000 distinct CDR3 sequences, 12% to 15% found once. V was pared by 0 bases and J by 3 bases, with 15 bases of the junction left unmatched. This CDR3 is built from 19 residues. The TCR sequence derives from a female donor in good health, serving as a healthy control. Specimen: memory CD4+ T cells from blood. The chain couples TRBV23-1 to TRBJ2-5; TRBD2 agrees at 8 bases. TRBV23-1 is treated as an ORF (open reading frame) with a function not yet certain. CDR3 sequence reads: CASSQSEASGGPCEETQYF. CDR3 nucleotide sequence: TGCGCCAGCAGTCAATCTGAGGCTTCGGGAGGGCCCTGCGAAGAGACCCAGTACTTC.